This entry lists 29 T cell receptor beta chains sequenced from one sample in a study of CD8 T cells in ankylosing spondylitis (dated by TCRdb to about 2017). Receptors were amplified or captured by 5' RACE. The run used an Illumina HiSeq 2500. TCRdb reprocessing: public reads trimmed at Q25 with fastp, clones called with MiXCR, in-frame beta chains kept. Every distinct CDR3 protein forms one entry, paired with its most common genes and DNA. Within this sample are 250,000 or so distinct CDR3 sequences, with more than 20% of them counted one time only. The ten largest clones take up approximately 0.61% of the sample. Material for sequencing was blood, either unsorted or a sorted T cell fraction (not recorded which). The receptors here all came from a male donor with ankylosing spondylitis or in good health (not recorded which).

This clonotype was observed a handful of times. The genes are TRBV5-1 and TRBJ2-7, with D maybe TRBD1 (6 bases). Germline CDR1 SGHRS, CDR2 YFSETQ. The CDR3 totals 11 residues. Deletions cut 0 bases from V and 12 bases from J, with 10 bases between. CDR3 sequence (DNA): TGCGCCAGCAGCTTGGGCGGACAGTCGTACTTC. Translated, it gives CASSLGGQSYF.

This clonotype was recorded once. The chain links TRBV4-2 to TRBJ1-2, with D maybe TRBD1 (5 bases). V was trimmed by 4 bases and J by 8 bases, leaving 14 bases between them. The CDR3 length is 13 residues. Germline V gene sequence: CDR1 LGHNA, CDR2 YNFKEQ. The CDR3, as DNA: TGTGCCAGCAGCCCTCAGGGTTTAGAGGGCTACACCTTC. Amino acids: CASSPQGLEGYTF.

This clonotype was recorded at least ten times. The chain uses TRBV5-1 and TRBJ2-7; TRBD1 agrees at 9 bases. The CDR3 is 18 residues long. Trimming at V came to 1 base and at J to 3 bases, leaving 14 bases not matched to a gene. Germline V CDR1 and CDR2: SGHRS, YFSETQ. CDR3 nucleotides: TGCGCCAGCAGCTTGCCTGATAGCCCTGGGGACAGGGTCTACGAGCAGTACTTC. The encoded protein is CASSLPDSPGDRVYEQYF.

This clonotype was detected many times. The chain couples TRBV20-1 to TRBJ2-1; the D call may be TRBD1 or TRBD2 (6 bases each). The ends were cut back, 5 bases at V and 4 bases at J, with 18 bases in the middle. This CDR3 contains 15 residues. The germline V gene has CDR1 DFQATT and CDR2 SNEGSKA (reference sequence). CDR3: CSAGGRGKVYNEQFF. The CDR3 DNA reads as TGCAGTGCTGGGGGCCGGGGGAAAGTTTACAATGAGCAGTTCTTC.

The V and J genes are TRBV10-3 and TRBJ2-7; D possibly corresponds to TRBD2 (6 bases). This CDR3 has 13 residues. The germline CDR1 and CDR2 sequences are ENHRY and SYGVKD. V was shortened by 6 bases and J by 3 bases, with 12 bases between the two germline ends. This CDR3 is CAISQGGDYEQYF. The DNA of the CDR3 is TGTGCCATCAGCCAGGGCGGGGACTACGAGCAGTACTTC.

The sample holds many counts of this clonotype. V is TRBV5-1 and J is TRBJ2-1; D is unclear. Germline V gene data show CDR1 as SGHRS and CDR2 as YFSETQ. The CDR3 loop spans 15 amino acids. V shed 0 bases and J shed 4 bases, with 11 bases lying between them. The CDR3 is CASSLDGWVYNEQFF. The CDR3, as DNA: TGCGCCAGCAGCTTGGACGGTTGGGTATACAATGAGCAGTTCTTC.

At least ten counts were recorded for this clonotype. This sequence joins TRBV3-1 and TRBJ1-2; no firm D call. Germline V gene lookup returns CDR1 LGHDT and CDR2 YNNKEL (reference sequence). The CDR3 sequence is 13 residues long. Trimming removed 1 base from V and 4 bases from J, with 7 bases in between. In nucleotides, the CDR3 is TGTGCCAGCAGCCAAGCTATGGGCTATGGCTACACCTTC. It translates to CASSQAMGYGYTF.

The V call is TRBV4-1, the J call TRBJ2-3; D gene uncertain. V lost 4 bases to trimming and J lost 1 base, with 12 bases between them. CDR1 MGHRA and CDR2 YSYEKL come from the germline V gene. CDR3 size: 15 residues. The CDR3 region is CASSLAPWGTDTQYF. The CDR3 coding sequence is TGCGCCAGCAGCCTGGCCCCATGGGGCACAGATACGCAGTATTTT.

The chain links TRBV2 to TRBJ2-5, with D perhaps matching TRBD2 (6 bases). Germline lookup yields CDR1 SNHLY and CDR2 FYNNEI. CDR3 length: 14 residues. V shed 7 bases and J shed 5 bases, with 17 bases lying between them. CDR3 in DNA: TGTGCCAGCAAGGAGCGGGTGGGGCTGGAGACCCAGTACTTC. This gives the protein CASKERVGLETQYF. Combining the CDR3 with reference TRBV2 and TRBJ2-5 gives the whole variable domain EPEVTQTPSHQVTQMGQEVILRCVPISNHLYFYWYRQILGQKVEFLVSFYNNEISEKSEIFDDQFSVERPDGSNFTLKIRSTKLEDSAMYFCASKERVGLETQYFGPGTRLLVL.

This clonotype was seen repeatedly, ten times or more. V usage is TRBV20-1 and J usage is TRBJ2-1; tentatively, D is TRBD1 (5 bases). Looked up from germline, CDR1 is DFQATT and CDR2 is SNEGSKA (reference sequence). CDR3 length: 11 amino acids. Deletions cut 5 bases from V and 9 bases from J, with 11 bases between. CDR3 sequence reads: CSAPRTSEQFF. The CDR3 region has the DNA TGCAGTGCTCCACGGACAAGTGAGCAGTTCTTC.

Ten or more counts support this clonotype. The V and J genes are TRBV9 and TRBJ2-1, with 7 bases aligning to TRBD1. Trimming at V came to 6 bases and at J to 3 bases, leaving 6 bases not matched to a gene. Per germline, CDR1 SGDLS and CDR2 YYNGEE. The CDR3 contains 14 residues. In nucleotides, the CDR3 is TGTGCCAGCAACGTCGACAGGGACTACAATGAGCAGTTCTTC. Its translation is CASNVDRDYNEQFF.

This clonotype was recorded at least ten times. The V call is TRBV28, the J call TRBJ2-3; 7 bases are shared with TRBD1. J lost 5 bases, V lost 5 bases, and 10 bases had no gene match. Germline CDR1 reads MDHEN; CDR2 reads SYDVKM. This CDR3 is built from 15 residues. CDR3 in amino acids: CASSPGQLKLDTQYF. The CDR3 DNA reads TGTGCCAGCAGTCCGGGACAGTTGAAATTAGATACGCAGTATTTT.

CDR3 nucleotide sequence: TGCAGTGCTGGTACTTTGATCGGGAATGCCGTAGCCAAAAACATTCAGTACTTC. Protein product: CSAGTLIGNAVAKNIQYF. The rearrangement links TRBV20-1 to TRBJ2-4; a weak D match, TRBD2 (5 bases). This CDR3 is built from 18 residues. CDR1 and CDR2 from the germline V gene are DFQATT and SNEGSKA (reference sequence). Trimming pared 5 bases from V and 0 bases from J, leaving 23 bases between.

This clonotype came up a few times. This chain's CDR3 is CSAIAGALYNSPLHF. The CDR3 coding sequence is TGCAGTGCTATCGCCGGGGCGTTGTATAATTCACCCCTCCACTTT. The chain links TRBV20-1 to TRBJ1-6; tentatively, D is TRBD1 (5 bases). The V end was cut by 4 bases, the J end by 4 bases, with 14 bases between. Germline assignment: CDR1 DFQATT and CDR2 SNEGSKA (reference sequence). The CDR3 covers 15 residues.

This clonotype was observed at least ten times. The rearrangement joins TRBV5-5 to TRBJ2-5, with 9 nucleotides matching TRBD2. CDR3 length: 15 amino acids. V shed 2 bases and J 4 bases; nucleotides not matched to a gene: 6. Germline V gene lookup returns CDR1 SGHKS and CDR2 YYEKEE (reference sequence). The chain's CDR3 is CASSFQLAGGETQYF. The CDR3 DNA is TGTGCCAGCAGCTTCCAACTAGCGGGTGGAGAGACCCAGTACTTC.

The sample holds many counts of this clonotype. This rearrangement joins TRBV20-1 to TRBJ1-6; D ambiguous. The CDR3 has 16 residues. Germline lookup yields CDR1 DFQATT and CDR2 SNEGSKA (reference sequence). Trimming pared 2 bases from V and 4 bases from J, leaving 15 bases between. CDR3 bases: TGCAGTGCTAGATGGCAGAGGTCCCCTTATAATTCACCCCTCCACTTT. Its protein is CSARWQRSPYNSPLHF.

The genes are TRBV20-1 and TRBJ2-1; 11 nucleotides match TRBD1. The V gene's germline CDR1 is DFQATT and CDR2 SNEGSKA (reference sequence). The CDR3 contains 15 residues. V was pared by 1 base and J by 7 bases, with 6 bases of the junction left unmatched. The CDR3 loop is CSARGGQGARNEQFF. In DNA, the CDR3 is TGCAGTGCTAGAGGCGGACAGGGGGCAAGAAATGAGCAGTTCTTC.

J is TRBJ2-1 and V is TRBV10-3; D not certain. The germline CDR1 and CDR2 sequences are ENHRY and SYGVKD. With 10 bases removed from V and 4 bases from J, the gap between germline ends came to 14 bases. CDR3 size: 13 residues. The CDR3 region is CATCSSPYNEQFF. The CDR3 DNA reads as TGTGCCACTTGCTCGTCTCCGTACAATGAGCAGTTCTTC.

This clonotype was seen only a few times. CDR3 in amino acids: CSARLGGSYNEQFF. The CDR3 DNA reads as TGCAGTGCTAGATTAGGAGGTTCCTACAATGAGCAGTTCTTC. The genes are TRBV20-1 and TRBJ2-1; D might be TRBD2 (5 bases). The CDR3 is made up of 14 amino acids. V lost 2 bases to trimming and J lost 1 base, with 9 bases between them. The germline CDR1 and CDR2 sequences are DFQATT and SNEGSKA (reference sequence).

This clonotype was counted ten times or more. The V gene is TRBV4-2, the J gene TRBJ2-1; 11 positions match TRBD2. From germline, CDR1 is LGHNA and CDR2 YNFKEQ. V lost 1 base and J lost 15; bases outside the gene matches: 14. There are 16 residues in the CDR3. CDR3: CASSQGSSGGSDSGFF. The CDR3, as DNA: TGTGCCAGCAGCCAAGGCTCTAGCGGGGGGTCGGACAGCGGGTTCTTC.

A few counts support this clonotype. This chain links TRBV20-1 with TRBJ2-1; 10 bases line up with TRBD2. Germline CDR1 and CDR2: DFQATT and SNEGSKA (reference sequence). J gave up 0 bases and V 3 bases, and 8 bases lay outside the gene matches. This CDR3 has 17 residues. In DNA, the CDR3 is TGCAGTGCTAGGGTAGCGGGGGGCCCCAGCTCCTACAATGAGCAGTTCTTC. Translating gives CSARVAGGPSSYNEQFF.

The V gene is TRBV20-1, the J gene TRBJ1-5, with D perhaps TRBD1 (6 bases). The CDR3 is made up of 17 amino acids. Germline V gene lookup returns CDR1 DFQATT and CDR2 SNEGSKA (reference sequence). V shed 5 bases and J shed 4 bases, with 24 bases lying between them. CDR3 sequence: CSAPRMGSRGRNQPQHF. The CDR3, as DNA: TGCAGTGCTCCTCGGATGGGTTCCAGGGGAAGAAATCAGCCCCAGCATTTT.

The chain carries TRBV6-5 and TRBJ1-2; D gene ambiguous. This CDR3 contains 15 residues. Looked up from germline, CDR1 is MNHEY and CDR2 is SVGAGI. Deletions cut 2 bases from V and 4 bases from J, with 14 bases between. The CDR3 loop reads CASSYVGSQVYGYTF. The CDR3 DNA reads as TGTGCCAGCAGTTACGTGGGGTCACAAGTCTATGGCTACACCTTC.

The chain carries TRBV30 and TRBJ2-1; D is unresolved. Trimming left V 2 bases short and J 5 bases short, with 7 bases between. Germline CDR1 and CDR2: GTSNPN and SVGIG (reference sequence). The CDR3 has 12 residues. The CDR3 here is CAWSRLDNEQFF. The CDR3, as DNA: TGTGCCTGGAGTAGGCTCGACAATGAGCAGTTCTTC.

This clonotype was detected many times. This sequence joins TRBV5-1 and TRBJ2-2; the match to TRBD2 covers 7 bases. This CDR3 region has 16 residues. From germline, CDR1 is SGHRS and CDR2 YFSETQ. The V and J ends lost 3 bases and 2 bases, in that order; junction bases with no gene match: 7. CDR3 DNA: TGCGCCAGCAGCTCCCAAGCGGGGAGAAACACCGGGGAGCTGTTTTTT. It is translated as CASSSQAGRNTGELFF.

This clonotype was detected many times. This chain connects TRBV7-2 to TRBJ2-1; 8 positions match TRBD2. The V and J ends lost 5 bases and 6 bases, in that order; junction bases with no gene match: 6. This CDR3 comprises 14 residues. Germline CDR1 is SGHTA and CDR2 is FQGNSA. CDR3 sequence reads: CASSGGLVTNEQFF. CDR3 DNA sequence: TGTGCCAGCAGCGGGGGACTAGTCACCAATGAGCAGTTCTTC.

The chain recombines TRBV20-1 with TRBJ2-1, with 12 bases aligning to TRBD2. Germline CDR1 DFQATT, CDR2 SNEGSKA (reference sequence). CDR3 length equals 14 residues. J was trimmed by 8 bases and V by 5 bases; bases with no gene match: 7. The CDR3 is CSAVTSGGSHEQFF. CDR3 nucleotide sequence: TGCAGTGCTGTGACTAGCGGGGGATCCCATGAGCAGTTCTTC.

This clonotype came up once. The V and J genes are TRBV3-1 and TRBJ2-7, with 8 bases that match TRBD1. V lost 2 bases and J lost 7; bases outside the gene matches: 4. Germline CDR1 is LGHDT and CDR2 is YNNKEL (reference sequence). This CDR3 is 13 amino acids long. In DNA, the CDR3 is TGTGCCAGCAGCCAACAACACAGGGGGGAGCAGTACTTC. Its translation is CASSQQHRGEQYF.

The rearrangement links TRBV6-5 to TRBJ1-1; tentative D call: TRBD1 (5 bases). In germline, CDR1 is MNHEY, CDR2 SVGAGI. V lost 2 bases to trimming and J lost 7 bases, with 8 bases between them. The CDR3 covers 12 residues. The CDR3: CASSYRGDEAFF. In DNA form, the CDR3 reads TGTGCCAGCAGTTACCGGGGGGATGAAGCTTTCTTT.